The rows below give T cell receptor beta chains drawn from one sample of a study of post-analysis software for immune sequencing data. TCRdb re-called the PCR reads through MiXCR, storing one row per CDR3 protein. The repertoire has roughly 540,000 distinct CDR3 sequences, around 31% of them found once; the top ten carry 4.5% to 7.5%. Material for sequencing was blood. Receptor source: a girl aged 2-17 years with multiple sclerosis. CDR3s include the opening cysteine and the closing phenylalanine or tryptophan. Fields, in order: J gene, V gene, clone size, D gene, CDR3 protein, CDR3 DNA. The D gene is left open where the match is weak. Size values are once, few and many counts, or a class for expanded clones, and some rows have none.

j_call: TRBJ1-1
v_call: TRBV4-2
clone_size: few
d_call: .
cdr3_aa: CASSHAGGIEAFF
cdr3_nt: TGTGCCAGCAGCCATGCGGGGGGCATTGAAGCTTTCTTT

j_call: TRBJ2-1
v_call: TRBV29-1
clone_size: .
d_call: TRBD2
cdr3_aa: CSGKTSGGANEQFF
cdr3_nt: TGCAGTGGCAAGACTAGCGGGGGGGCCAATGAGCAGTTCTTC

j_call: TRBJ1-5
v_call: TRBV12-3/TRBV12-4
clone_size: .
d_call: .
cdr3_aa: CASSLMGGNQPQHF
cdr3_nt: TGTGCCAGCAGTTTAATGGGGGGGAATCAGCCCCAGCATTTT

j_call: TRBJ2-5
v_call: TRBV18
clone_size: few
d_call: .
cdr3_aa: CASSPPGFRETQYF
cdr3_nt: TGTGCCAGCTCACCACCGGGATTTCGAGAGACCCAGTACTTC

j_call: TRBJ2-1
v_call: TRBV7-2
clone_size: .
d_call: TRBD2
cdr3_aa: CASSLELAGGHEQFF
cdr3_nt: TGTGCCAGCAGCTTAGAACTAGCGGGGGGTCATGAGCAGTTCTTC

j_call: TRBJ1-1
v_call: TRBV6-5
clone_size: .
d_call: .
cdr3_aa: CASSYRPGTRGANTEAFF
cdr3_nt: TGTGCCAGCAGTTACAGACCTGGGACACGGGGGGCGAACACTGAAGCTTTCTTT

j_call: TRBJ2-5
v_call: TRBV29-1
clone_size: .
d_call: TRBD1
cdr3_aa: CSAPVPGQGSEQYF
cdr3_nt: TGCAGCGCCCCCGTCCCGGGACAGGGCAGTGAGCAGTACTTC

j_call: TRBJ2-5
v_call: TRBV25-1
clone_size: .
d_call: .
cdr3_aa: CASSEGGNQETQYF
cdr3_nt: TGTGCCAGCAGTGAAGGGGGAAACCAAGAGACCCAGTACTTC

j_call: TRBJ2-1
v_call: TRBV11-2
clone_size: few
d_call: TRBD2
cdr3_aa: CASSSIAGSYNEQFF
cdr3_nt: TGTGCCAGCAGCTCGATAGCGGGCTCCTACAATGAGCAGTTCTTC

j_call: TRBJ1-1
v_call: TRBV12-3/TRBV12-4
clone_size: once
d_call: TRBD1
cdr3_aa: CASTMGQPNTEAFF
cdr3_nt: TGTGCCAGCACCATGGGACAGCCGAACACTGAAGCTTTCTTT

j_call: TRBJ1-2
v_call: TRBV6-6
clone_size: .
d_call: TRBD1
cdr3_aa: CANSRDREDYGYTF
cdr3_nt: TGTGCCAACAGTCGGGACAGGGAGGACTATGGCTACACCTTC

j_call: TRBJ2-7
v_call: TRBV6-5
clone_size: .
d_call: TRBD2
cdr3_aa: CASSPALAGGPYEQYF
cdr3_nt: TGTGCCAGCAGTCCTGCTCTAGCGGGGGGTCCCTACGAGCAGTACTTC

j_call: TRBJ2-1
v_call: TRBV3-1
clone_size: .
d_call: .
cdr3_aa: CASSLAGGEYNEQFF
cdr3_nt: TGTGCCAGCAGCCTTGCGGGCGGGGAATACAATGAGCAGTTCTTC

j_call: TRBJ2-4
v_call: TRBV5-1
clone_size: .
d_call: .
cdr3_aa: CASSLGPSSTENIQYF
cdr3_nt: TGCGCCAGCAGCTTAGGGCCTTCCTCGACCGAAAACATTCAGTACTTC

j_call: TRBJ1-2
v_call: TRBV5-1
clone_size: .
d_call: TRBD1
cdr3_aa: CASSLGTGNSYGYTF
cdr3_nt: TGCGCCAGCAGCTTGGGGACAGGGAACTCCTATGGCTACACCTTC

j_call: TRBJ1-5
v_call: TRBV4-1
clone_size: .
d_call: .
cdr3_aa: CASSQERGGAQPQHF
cdr3_nt: TGCGCCAGCAGCCAAGAACGGGGAGGGGCTCAGCCCCAGCATTTT

j_call: TRBJ1-1
v_call: TRBV12-3/TRBV12-4
clone_size: .
d_call: .
cdr3_aa: CASSLAPGGGLNTEAFF
cdr3_nt: TGTGCCAGCAGTTTAGCCCCAGGCGGGGGGCTGAACACTGAAGCTTTCTTT

j_call: TRBJ2-1
v_call: TRBV7-3
clone_size: .
d_call: TRBD1
cdr3_aa: CASSLLSTGSYNEQFF
cdr3_nt: TGTGCCAGCAGCTTATTATCGACAGGGAGTTACAATGAGCAGTTCTTC

j_call: TRBJ1-5
v_call: TRBV24-1
clone_size: .
d_call: .
cdr3_aa: CATSDPRFGDQPQHF
cdr3_nt: TGTGCCACCAGTGATCCCCGATTCGGGGATCAGCCCCAGCATTTT

j_call: TRBJ2-5
v_call: TRBV9
clone_size: few
d_call: .
cdr3_aa: CASSVASKETQYF
cdr3_nt: TGTGCCAGCAGCGTAGCCAGTAAAGAGACCCAGTACTTC

j_call: TRBJ2-7
v_call: TRBV5-1
clone_size: .
d_call: TRBD1
cdr3_aa: CASSLAGQGVYEQYF
cdr3_nt: TGCGCCAGCAGCTTGGCGGGACAGGGTGTATACGAGCAGTACTTC

j_call: TRBJ2-5
v_call: TRBV10-3
clone_size: .
d_call: .
cdr3_aa: CAISESRTTLGETQYF
cdr3_nt: TGTGCCATCAGTGAGTCCCGAACTACCCTGGGAGAGACCCAGTACTTC

j_call: TRBJ2-7
v_call: TRBV5-1
clone_size: .
d_call: TRBD1
cdr3_aa: CASSLAVGTGGYEQYF
cdr3_nt: TGCGCCAGCAGCTTGGCCGTAGGGACAGGGGGCTACGAGCAGTACTTC

j_call: TRBJ2-1
v_call: TRBV15
clone_size: .
d_call: TRBD1
cdr3_aa: CATSYRDRDINEQFF
cdr3_nt: TGTGCCACCAGCTACCGGGACAGGGATATCAATGAGCAGTTCTTC

j_call: TRBJ1-1
v_call: TRBV4-1
clone_size: few
d_call: .
cdr3_aa: CASAQGPNTMNTEAFF
cdr3_nt: TGCGCCAGCGCACAGGGCCCAAACACTATGAACACTGAAGCTTTCTTT

j_call: TRBJ2-7
v_call: TRBV12-3/TRBV12-4
clone_size: .
d_call: TRBD2
cdr3_aa: CASSLIRPGLAGEGAAYEQYF
cdr3_nt: TGTGCCAGCAGTTTAATAAGACCGGGACTAGCGGGTGAGGGGGCGGCCTACGAGCAGTACTTC

j_call: TRBJ2-5
v_call: TRBV5-6
clone_size: .
d_call: .
cdr3_aa: CASSLAGRIETQYF
cdr3_nt: TGTGCCAGCAGCTTGGCTGGGCGGATTGAGACCCAGTACTTC

j_call: TRBJ2-7
v_call: TRBV5-1
clone_size: few
d_call: TRBD1
cdr3_aa: CASSPKYRDRNSYEQYF
cdr3_nt: TGCGCCAGCAGCCCAAAGTACCGGGACAGGAACTCCTACGAGCAGTACTTC

j_call: TRBJ1-1
v_call: TRBV29-1
clone_size: .
d_call: .
cdr3_aa: CSAQGGNTEAFF
cdr3_nt: TGCAGCGCGCAAGGGGGAAACACTGAAGCTTTCTTT

j_call: TRBJ2-1
v_call: TRBV9
clone_size: few
d_call: TRBD2
cdr3_aa: CASSLLAAGYNEQFF
cdr3_nt: TGTGCCAGCAGCCTACTAGCGGCAGGCTACAATGAGCAGTTCTTC

j_call: TRBJ2-3
v_call: TRBV4-2
clone_size: few
d_call: .
cdr3_aa: CASSQPGPRGDTQYF
cdr3_nt: TGTGCCAGCAGCCAACCGGGGCCCCGTGGAGATACGCAGTATTTT

j_call: TRBJ2-5
v_call: TRBV3-1
clone_size: .
d_call: TRBD2
cdr3_aa: CASSQDKRLAVSFQETQYF
cdr3_nt: TGTGCCAGCAGCCAAGATAAGCGACTAGCGGTCTCCTTCCAAGAGACCCAGTACTTC

j_call: TRBJ1-4
v_call: TRBV20-1
clone_size: .
d_call: .
cdr3_aa: CSASDHRGNEKLFF
cdr3_nt: TGCAGTGCGAGTGATCATAGGGGTAATGAAAAACTGTTTTTT

j_call: TRBJ1-4
v_call: TRBV7-6
clone_size: few
d_call: .
cdr3_aa: CASSWNKIGTGTNEKLFF
cdr3_nt: TGTGCCAGCAGCTGGAACAAAATAGGTACAGGAACAAATGAAAAACTGTTTTTT

j_call: TRBJ2-5
v_call: TRBV5-4
clone_size: few
d_call: .
cdr3_aa: CASSPGPRQETQYF
cdr3_nt: TGTGCCAGCAGCCCGGGACCCCGACAGGAGACCCAGTACTTC

j_call: TRBJ2-7
v_call: TRBV11-2
clone_size: many
d_call: TRBD1
cdr3_aa: CASSRGAQGGFYEQYF
cdr3_nt: TGTGCCAGCAGCCGAGGGGCACAAGGGGGCTTCTACGAGCAGTACTTC

j_call: TRBJ2-3
v_call: TRBV5-1
clone_size: .
d_call: .
cdr3_aa: CASSLSGDAQGTQYF
cdr3_nt: TGCGCCAGCAGCTTGTCTGGGGATGCCCAAGGAACGCAGTATTTT

j_call: TRBJ1-5
v_call: TRBV3-1
clone_size: many
d_call: .
cdr3_aa: CASSQDLRNNQPQHF
cdr3_nt: TGTGCCAGCAGCCAAGATCTAAGGAACAATCAGCCCCAGCATTTT

j_call: TRBJ2-1
v_call: TRBV4-1
clone_size: .
d_call: .
cdr3_aa: CASSQEGLGAQYYNEQFF
cdr3_nt: TGCGCCAGCAGCCAAGAGGGGTTGGGGGCCCAATACTACAATGAGCAGTTCTTC

j_call: TRBJ1-1
v_call: TRBV6-5
clone_size: few
d_call: .
cdr3_aa: CASSYGGARRTEAFF
cdr3_nt: TGTGCCAGCAGTTATGGGGGGGCGCGTCGGACTGAAGCTTTCTTT

j_call: TRBJ2-1
v_call: TRBV7-9
clone_size: few
d_call: .
cdr3_aa: CASSPGTTYYNEQFF
cdr3_nt: TGTGCCAGCAGCCCCGGGACAACGTACTACAATGAGCAGTTCTTC

j_call: TRBJ2-5
v_call: TRBV11-2
clone_size: few
d_call: .
cdr3_aa: CASSLWQMETQYF
cdr3_nt: TGTGCCAGCAGCTTGTGGCAGATGGAGACCCAGTACTTC

j_call: TRBJ2-5
v_call: TRBV5-6
clone_size: .
d_call: .
cdr3_aa: CASSFLTGRLADEETQYF
cdr3_nt: TGTGCCAGCAGCTTTCTGACAGGGCGACTAGCAGATGAAGAGACCCAGTACTTC